This T cell receptor beta chain was sequenced for a study of T cells after posttransplantation cyclophosphamide (dated by TCRdb to the mid-2010s). Study-level background: Using TRB sequencing, the study followed how the T cell repertoire reconstituted after myeloablative bone marrow transplantation in which posttransplantation cyclophosphamide served as GVHD prophylaxis. Antigen receptor sequencing covered samples from a few dozen PTCy-treated patients and around 16 of their related bone marrow donors. TRB sequencing was performed on blood from all 35 or so PTCy patients with 1-year posttransplant specimens. Up to 3 additional blood samples from 2 to 5.2 years after transplant were also TRB-sequenced in 3 patients, as was pretransplant blood from several patients. Because TRA and TRB clonality correlated tightly in about 9 samples, the subsequent TCR analyses were limited to TRB only. Public TRB sequences were checked against a database of over 3,600 sequences associated with responses to pathogens, tumor antigens, self-antigens and alloantigens.

TRB sequencing was run on genomic DNA with either the immunoSEQ assay at survey resolution or the hsTCRB kit. Regarding the original processing steps: Initial read processing used immunoSEQ software, and repertoire analyses used the LymphoSeq R package. Clonality was computed as 1 minus normalized Shannon entropy; Gini coefficient was also calculated for each TRB dataset. Phenotypes of unsorted samples were inferred by mapping TRB sequences from sorted subsets of the recipient or donor onto the same recipient's unsorted samples. TCRdb took this table from immuneACCESS and kept in-frame rearrangements with V and J called. Such tables lack part of the clones; where checked against another copy, unresolved V genes explain under half of the gap, and the rest is unexplained. From that table come the V and J calls and clone size; the DNA was used to work out D and trimming. In this sample, 13,000 or so clones appear, none counted once only. 7.3% of the sample rests with the top ten.

This clone appeared many times. The antigen this receptor binds is unknown. No base quality information exists; no much larger clone differs at one position. V loses 0 bases, J loses 7 bases, and the germline ends lie 10 bases apart. In the germline V gene, CDR1 corresponds to LGHNA and CDR2 to YSLEER. From the cysteine up to the phenylalanine, the CDR3 has a length of 14 residues. The only DNA kept is the CDR3, 42 bases in frame from the first base. Peripheral blood samples were provided by related bone marrow donors on the day of marrow donation. Peripheral blood and bone marrow mononuclear cells were isolated by Ficoll-Hypaque density centrifugation and cryopreserved. Study-wide conclusions, independent of this receptor: The TRB repertoires of T cells infiltrating skin or the GI tract showed only limited overlap with the TRB repertoires found in blood. Across around 48 patients, recipient CMV seropositivity and CMV reactivation were highly associated with TRB clonality; PTCy diversity was similar to CNI/methotrexate controls. At 1-2 months, donor-recipient similarity was low but rose over the first year, and the later blood repertoires were often dominated by donor CD8+ memory clones.

The sample consisted of PBMCs. This TCR derives from a woman in her 40s in good health, CMV-negative, and a related stem cell transplant donor. The chain joins TRBV4-3 to TRBJ1-5, with TRBD1 perhaps the D gene, on 5 matching bases. The CDR3 reads CASSQERGAQPQHF. The DNA sequence is given as TGCGCCAGCAGCCAAGAGCGCGGGGCCCAGCCCCAGCATTTT.